What follows describes a single T cell receptor beta chain. Germline-derived CDR1 and CDR2 are SGHTS and YDEGEE. V was trimmed by 2 bases and J by 7 bases, leaving 10 bases between them. This CDR3 has 13 amino acids. This sample was taken from a study of identifying expanded T cells in peripheral blood. Clones were read by immunoSEQ multiplex PCR, and TCRdb kept only the in-frame ones, dropping some. The table lists 100,000 or so clones, around 90% of them singletons. The receptor comes from a person aged 18-70 years in good health. This chain links TRBV5-8 with TRBJ2-1, with D possibly being TRBD1 (6 bases). The specimen sequenced was blood. CDR3 sequence (DNA): TGTGCCAGCAGCTTCGACAGGAGGAATGAGCAGTTCTTC. Translating it yields CASSFDRRNEQFF. The full variable domain, with the rest looked up from reference TRBV5-8 and TRBJ2-1, is EAGVTQSPTHLIKTRGQQATLRCSPISGHTSVYWYQQALGLGLQFLLWYDEGEERNRGNFPPRFSGRQFPNYSSELNVNALELEDSALYLCASSFDRRNEQFFGPGTRLTVL.